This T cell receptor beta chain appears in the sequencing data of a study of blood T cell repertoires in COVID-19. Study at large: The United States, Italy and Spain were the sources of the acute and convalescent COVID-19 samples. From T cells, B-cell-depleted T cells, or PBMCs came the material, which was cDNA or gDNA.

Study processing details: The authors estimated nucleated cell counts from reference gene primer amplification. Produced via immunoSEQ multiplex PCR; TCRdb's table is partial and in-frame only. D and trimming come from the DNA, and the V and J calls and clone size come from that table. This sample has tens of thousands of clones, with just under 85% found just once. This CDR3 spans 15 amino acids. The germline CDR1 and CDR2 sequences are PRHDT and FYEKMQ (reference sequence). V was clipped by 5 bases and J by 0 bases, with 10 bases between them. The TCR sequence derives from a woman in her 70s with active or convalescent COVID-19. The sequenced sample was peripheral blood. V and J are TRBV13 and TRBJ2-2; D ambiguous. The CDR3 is CASSNTQANTGELFF. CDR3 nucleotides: TGTGCCAGCAGCAACACACAAGCGAACACCGGGGAGCTGTTTTTT.